A single sample is the source of the 10 T cell receptor beta chains below, sequenced in a study of T cells in Graves' hyperthyroidism and ophthalmopathy (dated by TCRdb to between 2018 and 2021). Library creation used multiplex PCR. TCRdb shows the sequencer as Illumina HiSeq 2000. The TCR beta CDR3 regions were amplified from the RNA transcripts. The TCR CDR3 was subjected to a first round of RT-PCR using the HTBI primer set and the Qiagen OneStep RT-PCR kit. TCRdb trimmed public reads at Q25 via fastp, called clones via MiXCR and kept in-frame beta chains. Merged by CDR3 protein, the rows form single entries marked with the most common genes and DNA. The sample has around 700,000 distinct CDR3 sequences on record, around a sixth of them singletons. The biggest ten clones account for 15% to 20% of the sample. Sequencing input: blood. The receptors originated from a woman in her fifties or sixties with Graves' hyperthyroidism that later progressed to Graves' ophthalmopathy.

In regard to this clonotype: The CDR3 end shows no conserved phenylalanine or tryptophan, and so a read error is likely. The chain is built from TRBV24-1 and TRBJ2-3; 10 bases map to TRBD1. V trimming: 2 bases; J trimming: 1 base; junction bases outside the gene matches: 2. This CDR3 has 16 amino acids. Germline-derived CDR1 and CDR2 are KGHDR and SFDVKD. Here the CDR3 DNA reads TGTGCCACCAGTGATTCGACAGGGGGCCGCACAGATACGCAGTATTCT. Translation: CATSDSTGGRTDTQYS.

This clonotype was seen more than once but under ten times. The chain has TRBV5-1 and TRBJ1-1; D not certain. The CDR3 is made up of 12 amino acids. The V and J ends lost 4 bases and 7 bases respectively, with 11 bases between them. The germline V gene has CDR1 SGHRS and CDR2 YFSETQ. The CDR3: CASSPRADEAFF. The CDR3 DNA sequence: TGCGCCAGCAGCCCCCGGGCGGATGAAGCTTTCTTT.

This clonotype was recorded at least ten times. The J gene is TRBJ2-7, the V gene TRBV6-1; the match to TRBD2 covers 8 bases. There are 15 residues in the CDR3. Trimming at V came to 5 bases and at J to 2 bases, leaving 8 bases not matched to a gene. Per germline, CDR1 MNHNS and CDR2 SASEGT. The CDR3 DNA reads as TGTGCCAGCAGTCGTGGACTAGCCTTAGCCTACGAGCAGTACTTC. It translates to CASSRGLALAYEQYF.

This clonotype was seen repeatedly, ten times or more. The chain couples TRBV12-3 or TRBV12-4 to TRBJ2-2; 11 nucleotides agree with TRBD1. CDR3 length equals 20 residues. V lost 5 bases and J lost 4; bases outside the gene matches: 18. CDR3 in DNA: TGTGCCAGCAGTCCCACGGGCGGGACAGGGGGGTACGAAGGCACCGGGGAGCTGTTTTTT. Protein: CASSPTGGTGGYEGTGELFF.

This clonotype was counted only a few times. The chain has TRBV7-9 and TRBJ1-1; TRBD1 might be the D (6 bases). Germline CDR1 reads SEHNR; CDR2 reads FQNEAQ (reference sequence). The ends were cut back, 2 bases at V and 0 bases at J, with 13 bases in the middle. CDR3 length: 16 residues. The CDR3 protein is CASSLLGHPMNTEAFF. The CDR3 DNA reads TGTGCCAGCAGCTTACTGGGACACCCCATGAACACTGAAGCTTTCTTT.

This clonotype has only a few counts. V and J are TRBV13 and TRBJ2-1; D is tentatively TRBD1 or TRBD2 (5 bases each). Trimming shortened V by 1 base and J by 15 bases, and 13 bases separated the two germline ends. Germline values: CDR1 PRHDT, CDR2 FYEKMQ (reference sequence). The CDR3 sequence is 12 residues long. The CDR3 region is CASSLAGTVLFF. The CDR3 DNA follows: TGTGCCAGCAGCTTAGCCGGGACCGTCCTGTTCTTC.

This clonotype appeared many times. The V and J genes are TRBV19 and TRBJ2-1, with 9 bases fitting TRBD2. Trimming removed 3 bases from V and 0 bases from J; junction bases left unmatched: 9. The CDR3 loop spans 18 amino acids. Germline-derived CDR1 and CDR2 are LNHDA and SQIVND (reference sequence). The CDR3 DNA reads TGTGCCAGTAGTATTGAGGGGCTAGCGGGGAGCTCCTACAATGAGCAGTTCTTC. It codes for CASSIEGLAGSSYNEQFF.

This clonotype showed up just a few times. The chain combines TRBV6-1 with TRBJ1-2, with TRBD1 matching over 9 bases. Trimming took 5 bases from V and 4 from J; bases not matched to a gene: 8. The CDR3 sequence is 15 residues long. Germline V gives CDR1 MNHNS, CDR2 SASEGT. The CDR3 sequence: CASSSPGQGVYGYTF. The DNA of the CDR3 is TGTGCCAGCAGTTCCCCGGGACAGGGCGTCTATGGCTACACCTTC.

The sample holds a few counts of this clonotype. The J gene is TRBJ1-1, the V gene TRBV19; the match to TRBD1 covers 8 bases. The germline gives CDR1 LNHDA, CDR2 SQIVND (reference sequence). Unmatched junction bases numbered 21, after V lost 6 bases and J lost 0 bases. The CDR3 is 20 amino acids. The DNA of the CDR3 is TGTGCCAGTAGAACAAGTATACGTACCCCCGGACAGGGCATGAACACTGAAGCTTTCTTT. Its protein product is CASRTSIRTPGQGMNTEAFF. The whole variable domain, remainder taken from reference TRBV19 and TRBJ1-1, is DGGITQSPKYLFRKEGQNVTLSCEQNLNHDAMYWYRQDPGQGLRLIYYSQIVNDFQKGDIAEGYSVSREKKESFPLTVTSAQKNPTAFYLCASRTSIRTPGQGMNTEAFFGQGTRLTVV.

This clonotype was observed at least ten times. V is TRBV3-1 and J is TRBJ1-5; D is unresolved. Germline CDR1 LGHDT, CDR2 YNNKEL (reference sequence). The CDR3 spans 15 residues. The ends were cut back, 0 bases at V and 1 base at J, with 7 bases in the middle. The CDR3 region has the DNA TGTGCCAGCAGCCAAGATGGAGGAAGCAATCAGCCCCAGCATTTT. Its translation: CASSQDGGSNQPQHF.